The sequence of this T cell receptor (beta chain) was determined in a study of a mutant IDH1 vaccine in newly diagnosed glioma. As regards this clone: Antigen: not known.

Germline CDR1 MNHNY, CDR2 SVGAGI (reference sequence). The length of the CDR3 is 13 residues. V was pared by 6 bases and J by 0 bases, with 8 bases between. The assay was immunoSEQ multiplex PCR, and TCRdb's table has in-frame clones only and misses some. The table includes 53,000 or so clones, 70% to 85% detected once. As to time point: week 35, safety follow-up. The content of each vaccine dose was 300 ug of mutant IDH1 20-mer peptide, and topical imiquimod accompanied it. The sample here was PBMCs, taken from a glioma patient whose treatment included an IDH1 peptide vaccine. The clonotype originates from a man aged 40-55 years with glioma. V gene TRBV6-6 combines with J gene TRBJ1-1; D unresolved. CDR3 loop: CASRLDLNTEAFF. The CDR3 DNA is TGTGCCAGCAGATTGGACCTGAACACTGAAGCTTTCTTT.